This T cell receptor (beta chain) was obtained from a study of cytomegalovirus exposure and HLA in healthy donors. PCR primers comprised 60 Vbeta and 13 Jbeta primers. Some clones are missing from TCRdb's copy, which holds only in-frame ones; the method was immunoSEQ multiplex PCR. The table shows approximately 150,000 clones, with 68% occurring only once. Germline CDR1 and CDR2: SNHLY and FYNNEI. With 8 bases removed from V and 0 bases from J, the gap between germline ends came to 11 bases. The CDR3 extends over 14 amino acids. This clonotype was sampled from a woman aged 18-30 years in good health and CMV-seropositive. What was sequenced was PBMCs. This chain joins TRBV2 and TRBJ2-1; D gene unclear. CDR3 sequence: CASWSESSYNEQFF. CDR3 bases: TGTGCCAGCTGGAGCGAAAGCTCCTACAATGAGCAGTTCTTC.